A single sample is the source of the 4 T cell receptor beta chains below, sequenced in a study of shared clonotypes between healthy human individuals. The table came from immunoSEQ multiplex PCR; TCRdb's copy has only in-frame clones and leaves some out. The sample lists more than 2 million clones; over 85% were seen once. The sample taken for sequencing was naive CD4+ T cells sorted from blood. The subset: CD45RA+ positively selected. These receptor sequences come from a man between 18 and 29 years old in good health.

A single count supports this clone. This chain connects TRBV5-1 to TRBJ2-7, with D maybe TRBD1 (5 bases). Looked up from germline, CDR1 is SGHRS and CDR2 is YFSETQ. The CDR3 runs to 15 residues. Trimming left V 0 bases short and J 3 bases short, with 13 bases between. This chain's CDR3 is CASSLEGFRDYEQYF. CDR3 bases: TGCGCCAGCAGCTTGGAAGGATTCAGGGACTACGAGCAGTACTTC.

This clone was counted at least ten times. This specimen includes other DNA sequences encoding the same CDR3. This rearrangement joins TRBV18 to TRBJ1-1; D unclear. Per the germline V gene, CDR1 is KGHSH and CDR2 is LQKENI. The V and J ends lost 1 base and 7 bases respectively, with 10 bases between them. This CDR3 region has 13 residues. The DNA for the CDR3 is TGTGCCAGCTCACCACTATCACAGCATGAAGCTTTCTTT. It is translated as CASSPLSQHEAFF.

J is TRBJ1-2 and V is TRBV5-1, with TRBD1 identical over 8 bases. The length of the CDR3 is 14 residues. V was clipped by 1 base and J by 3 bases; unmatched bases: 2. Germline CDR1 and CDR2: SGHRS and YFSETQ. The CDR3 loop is CASSLPGQDYGYTF. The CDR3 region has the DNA TGCGCCAGCAGCTTGCCGGGACAGGACTATGGCTACACCTTC.

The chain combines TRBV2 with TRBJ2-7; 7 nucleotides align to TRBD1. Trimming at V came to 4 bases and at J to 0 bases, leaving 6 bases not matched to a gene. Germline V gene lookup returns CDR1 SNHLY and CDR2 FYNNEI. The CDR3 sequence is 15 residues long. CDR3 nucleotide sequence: TGTGCCAGCAGTGGAGAACAGGGGAGCTCCTACGAGCAGTACTTC. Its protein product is CASSGEQGSSYEQYF.